Sequencing of this T cell receptor (beta chain) was carried out in a study of blood T cell repertoires in COVID-19. Across the study: The United States, Italy and Spain were the sources of the acute and convalescent COVID-19 samples.

CDR1 SGHAT and CDR2 FQNNGV come from the germline V gene. There are 15 residues in the CDR3. Trimming took 5 bases from V and 11 from J; bases not matched to a gene: 12. The repertoire was sequenced with immunoSEQ multiplex PCR; TCRdb's copy has only in-frame clones and lacks some. The data hold 40,000 to 45,000 clones, with 92% observed a single time. Sequencing was done on a sample of peripheral blood. This clonotype was obtained from a human donor in a cohort sampled during active COVID-19. The rearrangement joins TRBV11-2 to TRBJ1-6, with 7 nucleotides matching TRBD1. The CDR3 sequence is CASSLGGRRVAPLHF. CDR3 in DNA: TGTGCCAGCAGCCTAGGGGGCAGGAGAGTGGCACCCCTCCACTTT.